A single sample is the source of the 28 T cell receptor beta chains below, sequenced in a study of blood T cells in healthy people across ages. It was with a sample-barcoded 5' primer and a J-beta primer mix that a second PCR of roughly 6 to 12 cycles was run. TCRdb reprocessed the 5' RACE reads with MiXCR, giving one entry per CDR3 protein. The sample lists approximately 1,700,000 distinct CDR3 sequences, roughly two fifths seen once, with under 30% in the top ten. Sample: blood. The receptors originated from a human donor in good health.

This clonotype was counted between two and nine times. The CDR3 loop is CASNPVGALSSYEQYF. The CDR3 nucleotides read TGTGCCAGCAATCCCGTGGGGGCGTTGAGCTCCTACGAGCAGTACTTC. This chain uses TRBV28 with TRBJ2-7, with D possibly being TRBD1 (6 bases). V was pared by 7 bases and J by 0 bases, with 19 bases between. The germline V gene has CDR1 MDHEN and CDR2 SYDVKM. This CDR3 is 16 amino acids long.

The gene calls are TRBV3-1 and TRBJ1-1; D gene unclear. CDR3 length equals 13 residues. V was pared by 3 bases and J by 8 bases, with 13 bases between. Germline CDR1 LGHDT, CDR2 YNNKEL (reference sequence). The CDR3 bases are TGTGCCAGCAGCCATGGTTCTTCTACGGAAGCTTTCTTT. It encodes CASSHGSSTEAFF.

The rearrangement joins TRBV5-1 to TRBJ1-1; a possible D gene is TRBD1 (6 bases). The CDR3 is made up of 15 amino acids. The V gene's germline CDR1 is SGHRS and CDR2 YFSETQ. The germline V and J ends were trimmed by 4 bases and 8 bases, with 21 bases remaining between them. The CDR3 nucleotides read TGCGCCAGCAGCCCGGGACAAGGAGTTCCCCCGGAAGCTTTCTTT. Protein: CASSPGQGVPPEAFF.

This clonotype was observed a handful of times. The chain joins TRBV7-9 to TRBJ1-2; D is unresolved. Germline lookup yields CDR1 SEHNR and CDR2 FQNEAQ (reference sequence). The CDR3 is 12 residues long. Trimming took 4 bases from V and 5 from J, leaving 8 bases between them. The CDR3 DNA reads TGTGCCAGCAGCTCCAATTTTTATGGCTACACCTTC. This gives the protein CASSSNFYGYTF. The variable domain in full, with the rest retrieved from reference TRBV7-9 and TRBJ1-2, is DTGVSQNPRHKITKRGQNVTFRCDPISEHNRLYWYRQTLGQGPEFLTYFQNEAQLEKSRLLSDRFSAERPKGSFSTLEIQRTEQGDSAMYLCASSSNFYGYTFGSGTRLTVV.

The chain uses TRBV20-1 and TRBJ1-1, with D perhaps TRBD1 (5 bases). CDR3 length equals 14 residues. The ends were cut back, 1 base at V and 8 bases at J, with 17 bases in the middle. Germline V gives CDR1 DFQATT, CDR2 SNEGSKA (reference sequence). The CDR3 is CSARGDDTRLEAFF. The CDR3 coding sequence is TGCAGTGCTAGAGGGGACGACACTCGCCTCGAAGCTTTCTTT.

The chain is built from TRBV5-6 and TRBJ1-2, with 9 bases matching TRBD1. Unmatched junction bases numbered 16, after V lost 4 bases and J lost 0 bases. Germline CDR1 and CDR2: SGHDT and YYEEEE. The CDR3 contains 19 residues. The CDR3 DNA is TGTGCCAGCAGCGACAGTTCAACCGGGACAGGGAGTTCTAACTATGGCTACACCTTC. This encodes CASSDSSTGTGSSNYGYTF.

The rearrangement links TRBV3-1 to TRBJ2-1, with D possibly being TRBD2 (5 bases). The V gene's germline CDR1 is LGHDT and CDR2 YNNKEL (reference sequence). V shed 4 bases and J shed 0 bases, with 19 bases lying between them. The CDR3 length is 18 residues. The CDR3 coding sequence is TGTGCCAGCAGCCGAGCGCTTTATTCGAGGGACTCCTACAATGAGCAGTTCTTC. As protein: CASSRALYSRDSYNEQFF.

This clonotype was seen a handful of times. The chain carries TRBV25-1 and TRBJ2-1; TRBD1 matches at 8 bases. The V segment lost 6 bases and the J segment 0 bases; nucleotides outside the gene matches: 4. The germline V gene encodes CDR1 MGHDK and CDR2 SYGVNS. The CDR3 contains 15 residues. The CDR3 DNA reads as TGTGCCAGCAGGGACAGGGCCAGCTCCTACAATGAGCAGTTCTTC. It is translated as CASRDRASSYNEQFF.

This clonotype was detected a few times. CDR3 in DNA: TGTGCCACCAGTGACCCCCGACGGACACTCAGCTATGAGCAGTTCTTC. This sequence encodes CATSDPRRTLSYEQFF. This rearrangement joins TRBV24-1 to TRBJ2-1, with D perhaps matching TRBD1 (5 bases). Germline CDR1 KGHDR, CDR2 SFDVKD. V lost 4 bases and J lost 8, with 20 bases in between. The CDR3 covers 16 residues.

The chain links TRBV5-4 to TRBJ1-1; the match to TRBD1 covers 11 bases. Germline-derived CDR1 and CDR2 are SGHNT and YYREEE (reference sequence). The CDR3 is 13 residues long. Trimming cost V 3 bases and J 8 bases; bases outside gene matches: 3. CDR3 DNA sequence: TGTGCCAGCAGCTATGGGACAGGGGGGGAAGCTTTCTTT. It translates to CASSYGTGGEAFF. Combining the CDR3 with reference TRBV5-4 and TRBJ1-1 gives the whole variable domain ETGVTQSPTHLIKTRGQQVTLRCSSQSGHNTVSWYQQALGQGPQFIFQYYREEENGRGNFPPRFSGLQFPNYSSELNVNALELDDSALYLCASSYGTGGEAFFGQGTRLTVV.

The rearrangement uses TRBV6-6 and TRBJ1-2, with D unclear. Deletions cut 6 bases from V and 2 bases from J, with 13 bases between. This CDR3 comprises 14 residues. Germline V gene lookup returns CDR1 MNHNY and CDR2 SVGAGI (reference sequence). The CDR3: CASRADVLNYGYTF. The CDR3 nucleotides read TGTGCCAGCAGAGCCGACGTACTCAACTATGGCTACACCTTC.

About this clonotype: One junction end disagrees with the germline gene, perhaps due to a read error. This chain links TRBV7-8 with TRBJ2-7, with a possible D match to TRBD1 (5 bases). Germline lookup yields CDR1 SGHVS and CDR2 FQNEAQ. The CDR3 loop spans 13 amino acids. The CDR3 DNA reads TGTACCAGCAGCCAGACAATTGACAGTGAGCAGTACTTC. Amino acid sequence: CTSSQTIDSEQYF.

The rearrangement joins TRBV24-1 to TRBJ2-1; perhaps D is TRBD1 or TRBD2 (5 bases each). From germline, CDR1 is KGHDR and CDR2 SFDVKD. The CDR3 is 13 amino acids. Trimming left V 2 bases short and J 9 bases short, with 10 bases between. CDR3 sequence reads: CATSDSRAGEQFF. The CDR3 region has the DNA TGTGCCACCAGTGATTCCAGGGCGGGTGAGCAGTTCTTC.

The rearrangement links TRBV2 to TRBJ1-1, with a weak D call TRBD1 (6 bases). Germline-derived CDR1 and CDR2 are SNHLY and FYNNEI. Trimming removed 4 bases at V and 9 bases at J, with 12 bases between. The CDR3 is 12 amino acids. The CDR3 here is CASSVGTTKAFF. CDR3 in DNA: TGTGCCAGCAGTGTTGGGACAACCAAAGCTTTCTTT.

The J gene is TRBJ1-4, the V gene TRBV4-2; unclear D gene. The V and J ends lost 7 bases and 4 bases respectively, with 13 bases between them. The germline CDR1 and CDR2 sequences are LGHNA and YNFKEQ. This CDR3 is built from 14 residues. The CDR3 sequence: CASTRRDYNEKLFF. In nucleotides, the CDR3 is TGTGCCAGCACGAGAAGGGATTATAATGAAAAACTGTTTTTT.

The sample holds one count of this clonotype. CDR3 amino acids: CASSLSSGTIDYEQYF. CDR3 coding DNA: TGTGCCAGCAGTTTGTCGTCCGGGACGATAGACTACGAGCAGTACTTC. The chain recombines TRBV27 with TRBJ2-5; D may correspond to TRBD1 or TRBD2 (5 bases each). The assigned J gene may be wrong: the sequence end matches TRBJ2-7 better. Germline values: CDR1 MNHEY, CDR2 SMNVEV (reference sequence). CDR3 length: 16 amino acids.

The CDR3 nucleotides read TGTGCCAGCAGTATAACCCCAGGGTTGGTAGGGTATGAGCAGTTCTTC. Its protein product is CASSITPGLVGYEQFF. V usage is TRBV14 and J usage is TRBJ2-1, with a possible D match to TRBD1 (5 bases). Germline loops: CDR1 SGHDN, CDR2 FVKESK. The CDR3 covers 16 residues. The V end lost 6 bases, the J end lost 8 bases, and 23 bases lay between the germline ends. The full variable domain, with the rest looked up from reference TRBV14 and TRBJ2-1, is EAGVTQFPSHSVIEKGQTVTLRCDPISGHDNLYWYRRVMGKEIKFLLHFVKESKQDESGMPNNRFLAERTGGTYSTLKVQPAELEDSGVYFCASSITPGLVGYEQFFGPGTRLTVL.

CDR3 nucleotides: TGTGCCAGCAGCCAACCAGGGACAGAAAACAATGAGCAGTTCTTC. Its protein product is CASSQPGTENNEQFF. The V call is TRBV4-2, the J call TRBJ2-1, with TRBD1 matching over 7 bases. The germline V gene has CDR1 LGHNA and CDR2 YNFKEQ. This CDR3 has 15 residues. J gave up 5 bases and V 2 bases, and 6 bases lay outside the gene matches.

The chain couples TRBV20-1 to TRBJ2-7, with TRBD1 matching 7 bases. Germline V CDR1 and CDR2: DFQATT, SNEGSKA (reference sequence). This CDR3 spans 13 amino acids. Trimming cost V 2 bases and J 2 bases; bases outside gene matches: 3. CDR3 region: CSARTGAPYEQYF. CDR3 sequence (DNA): TGCAGTGCTAGAACAGGGGCCCCCTACGAGCAGTACTTC.

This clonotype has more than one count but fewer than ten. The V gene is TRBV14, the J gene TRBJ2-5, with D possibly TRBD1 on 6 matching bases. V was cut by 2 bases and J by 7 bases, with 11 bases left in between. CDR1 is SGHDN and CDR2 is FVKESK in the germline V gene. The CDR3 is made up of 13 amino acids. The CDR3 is CASSQYGQPTQYF. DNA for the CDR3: TGTGCCAGCAGCCAATACGGACAGCCGACCCAGTACTTC.

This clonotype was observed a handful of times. The CDR3 nucleotides read TGTGCCAGCAGCCTGAGCTCGGGGAGGAGCTCCTACAATGAGCAGTTCTTC. Translating gives CASSLSSGRSSYNEQFF. This chain connects TRBV3-1 to TRBJ2-1; D may be TRBD2 (6 bases). The CDR3 has 17 amino acids. Germline V CDR1 and CDR2: LGHDT, YNNKEL (reference sequence). V lost 4 bases to trimming and J lost 0 bases, with 16 bases between them.

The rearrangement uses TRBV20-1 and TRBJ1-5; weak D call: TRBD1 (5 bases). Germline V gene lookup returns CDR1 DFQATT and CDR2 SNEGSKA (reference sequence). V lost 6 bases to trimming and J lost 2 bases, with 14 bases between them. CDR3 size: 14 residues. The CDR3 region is CSAGEGLGNQPQHF. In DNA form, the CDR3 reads TGCAGTGCCGGGGAGGGGTTAGGCAATCAGCCCCAGCATTTT.

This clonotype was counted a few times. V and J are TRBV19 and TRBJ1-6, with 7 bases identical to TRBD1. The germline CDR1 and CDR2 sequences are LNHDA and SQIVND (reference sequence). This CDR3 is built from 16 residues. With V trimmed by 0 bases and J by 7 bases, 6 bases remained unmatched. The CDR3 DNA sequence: TGTGCCAGTAGTATAGATCTTGGGACAGCAAATTCACCCCTCCACTTT. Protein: CASSIDLGTANSPLHF. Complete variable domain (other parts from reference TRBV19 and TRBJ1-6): DGGITQSPKYLFRKEGQNVTLSCEQNLNHDAMYWYRQDPGQGLRLIYYSQIVNDFQKGDIAEGYSVSREKKESFPLTVTSAQKNPTAFYLCASSIDLGTANSPLHFGNGTRLTVT.

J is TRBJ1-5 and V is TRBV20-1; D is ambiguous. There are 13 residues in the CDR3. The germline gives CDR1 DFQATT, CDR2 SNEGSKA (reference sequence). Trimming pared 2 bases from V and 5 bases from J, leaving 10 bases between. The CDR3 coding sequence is TGCAGTGCTAGAACTCTGCGAGATCAGCCCCAGCATTTT. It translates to CSARTLRDQPQHF.

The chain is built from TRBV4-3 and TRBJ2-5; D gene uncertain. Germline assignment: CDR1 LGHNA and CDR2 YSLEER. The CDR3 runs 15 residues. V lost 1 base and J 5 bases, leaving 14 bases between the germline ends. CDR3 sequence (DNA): TGCGCCAGCAGCCAAGGTCTGGTAGGTATGGAGACCCAGTACTTC. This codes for CASSQGLVGMETQYF.

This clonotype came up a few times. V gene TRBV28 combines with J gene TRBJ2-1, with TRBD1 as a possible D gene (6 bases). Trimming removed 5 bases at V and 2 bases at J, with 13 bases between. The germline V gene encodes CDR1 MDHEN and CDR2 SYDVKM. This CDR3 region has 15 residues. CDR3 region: CASSLLQGPYNEQFF. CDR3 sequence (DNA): TGTGCCAGCAGTCTACTACAGGGTCCCTACAATGAGCAGTTCTTC.

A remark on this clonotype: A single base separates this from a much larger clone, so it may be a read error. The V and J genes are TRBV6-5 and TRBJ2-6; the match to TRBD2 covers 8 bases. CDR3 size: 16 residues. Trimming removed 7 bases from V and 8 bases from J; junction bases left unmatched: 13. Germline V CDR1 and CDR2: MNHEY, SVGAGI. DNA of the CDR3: TGTGCCAGCACCAGAGGGGCTACGGGGGGGACCAACGTCCTGACTTTC. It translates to CASTRGATGGTNVLTF.

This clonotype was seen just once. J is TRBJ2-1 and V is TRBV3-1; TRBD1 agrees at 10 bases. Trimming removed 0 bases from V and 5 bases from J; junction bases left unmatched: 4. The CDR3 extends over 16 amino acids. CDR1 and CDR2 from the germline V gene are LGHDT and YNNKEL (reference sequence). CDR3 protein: CASSQDPGTGDNEQFF. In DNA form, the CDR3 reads TGTGCCAGCAGCCAAGATCCCGGGACAGGGGACAATGAGCAGTTCTTC.